This T cell receptor beta chain originates from a study of OX40 agonist ivuxolimab in advanced cancers. Study background: The diagnoses of dose-escalation patients were hepatocellular carcinoma, melanoma, renal cell or head and neck cancer. Averaging about 60 years in age, with a range of roughly 20 to 90, the cohort was approximately 84% male.

Germline V CDR1 and CDR2: SGHKS, YYEKEE (reference sequence). The CDR3 contains 14 residues. Trimming cost V 6 bases and J 4 bases, with 17 bases left between them. Only in-frame clones appear in the TCRdb table, and some are missing; sequencing was by immunoSEQ multiplex PCR. The data contain about 70,000 clones, roughly 88% of them seen just once; the ten biggest clones take up over 2%. This material consisted of CD4+ or CD8+ T cells sorted from blood, taken in a trial of the OX40 agonist ivuxolimab. This sequence was found in an adult with an advanced solid tumor such as melanoma, head and neck, liver or kidney cancer. The chain combines TRBV5-5 with TRBJ2-7; D not certain. CDR3 sequence reads: CASTLSTDRYEQYF. CDR3 sequence (DNA): TGTGCCAGCACCCTCTCTACAGACCGATACGAGCAGTACTTC.